The 21 T cell receptor beta chains in this list originate from one sample, sequenced in a study of shared clonotypes between healthy human individuals. Only CD45RO-negative cells positively selected for CCR7 counted as naive CD8 cells, so terminally differentiated effector memory CD45RA+ cells were excluded. The protocol was immunoSEQ multiplex PCR, while the TCRdb copy is restricted to in-frame clones and leaves out a portion. The sample has some 1,900,000 clones, approximately 94% seen once. Source material: naive CD8+ T cells sorted from blood. These TCRs come from a young man in good health.

V usage is TRBV7-2 and J usage is TRBJ2-7; TRBD2 aligns across 11 bases. The CDR3 extends over 16 amino acids. Germline-derived CDR1 and CDR2 are SGHTA and FQGNSA. V shed 5 bases, J shed 0 bases, and the junction held 6 bases outside the gene matches. The CDR3 here is CASSHGTSGHSYEQYF. CDR3 bases: TGTGCCAGCAGCCACGGGACTAGCGGACACTCCTACGAGCAGTACTTC.

The chain links TRBV27 to TRBJ2-7, with D possibly being TRBD1 (6 bases). The CDR3 spans 14 residues. Germline-derived CDR1 and CDR2 are MNHEY and SMNVEV (reference sequence). Trimming shortened V by 6 bases and J by 6 bases, and 18 bases separated the two germline ends. DNA of the CDR3: TGTGCCAGCAGCAACATGCCCTTAGGGGGCGAGCAGTACTTC. As protein: CASSNMPLGGEQYF.

V usage is TRBV9 and J usage is TRBJ1-2; unclear D gene. Germline CDR1 reads SGDLS; CDR2 reads YYNGEE. This CDR3 spans 14 amino acids. Trimming pared 0 bases from V and 4 bases from J, leaving 10 bases between. CDR3 in amino acids: CASSVEDDLYGYTF. CDR3 sequence (DNA): TGTGCCAGCAGCGTAGAGGACGACCTCTATGGCTACACCTTC.

The chain links TRBV27 to TRBJ2-7; the match to TRBD1 covers 11 bases. The CDR3 length is 15 residues. J lost 10 bases, V lost 5 bases, and 13 bases had no gene match. Germline V gives CDR1 MNHEY, CDR2 SMNVEV (reference sequence). The DNA for the CDR3 is TGTGCCAGCAGTCCCGGGACAGGGGGTGTCGCCGTCCAGTACTTC. It is translated as CASSPGTGGVAVQYF.

The chain employs TRBV7-9 and TRBJ1-1, with D hard to call. The CDR3 is 13 amino acids. Germline CDR1 and CDR2: SEHNR and FQNEAQ (reference sequence). The V end was cut by 5 bases, the J end by 4 bases, with 11 bases between. CDR3 DNA sequence: TGTGCCAGCAGCCCTTACGAGGGCACTGAAGCTTTCTTT. Translation gives CASSPYEGTEAFF.

This chain connects TRBV7-8 to TRBJ2-5; 9 bases agree with TRBD2. The length of the CDR3 is 17 residues. The germline gives CDR1 SGHVS, CDR2 FQNEAQ. V shed 2 bases, J shed 2 bases, and the junction held 9 bases outside the gene matches. For the CDR3, the DNA is TGTGCCAGCAGCTTATCCCCTAGCGGGGAGTGGCAAGAGACCCAGTACTTC. It yields the protein CASSLSPSGEWQETQYF.

This sequence joins TRBV27 and TRBJ2-7, with 7 bases that match TRBD1. The V segment lost 5 bases and the J segment 10 bases; nucleotides outside the gene matches: 14. The CDR3 consists of 14 residues. Germline V gene data show CDR1 as MNHEY and CDR2 as SMNVEV (reference sequence). The CDR3 protein is CASSAASDRVGQYF. CDR3 sequence (DNA): TGTGCCAGCAGTGCCGCATCCGACAGGGTGGGACAGTACTTC.

J is TRBJ2-5 and V is TRBV19; D remains ambiguous. In germline, CDR1 is LNHDA, CDR2 SQIVND (reference sequence). Trimming stripped 5 bases from V and 1 base from J, with 11 bases between. The CDR3 is 14 residues long. CDR3 nucleotides: TGTGCCAGTAGTTCCCCAGGAGCCCAAGAGACCCAGTACTTC. Translating it yields CASSSPGAQETQYF.

This chain's CDR3 is CAWSVLGETEYEQYF. The CDR3 DNA reads TGTGCCTGGAGTGTACTTGGGGAAACGGAATACGAGCAGTACTTC. This chain uses TRBV30 with TRBJ2-7; D remains unclear. The V gene's germline CDR1 is GTSNPN and CDR2 SVGIG (reference sequence). The CDR3 spans 15 residues. Trimming cost V 0 bases and J 4 bases, with 16 bases left between them.

Only one count was recorded for this clone. The genes are TRBV15 and TRBJ1-1; TRBD1 might be the D (5 bases). This CDR3 has 16 amino acids. CDR1 is LNHNV and CDR2 is YYDKDF in the germline V gene (reference sequence). The V and J ends lost 4 bases and 6 bases respectively, with 21 bases between them. The CDR3 loop reads CATSTRGQRLGAEAFF. For the CDR3, the DNA is TGTGCCACCAGCACTAGGGGCCAAAGGTTGGGAGCTGAAGCTTTCTTT.

This clone was seen only a few times. The chain uses TRBV6-5 and TRBJ1-6; tentatively, D is TRBD1 (5 bases). This CDR3 spans 15 amino acids. V gave up 2 bases and J gave up 8 bases, with 13 bases separating them. CDR1 is MNHEY, CDR2 SVGAGI, per germline. The DNA of the CDR3 is TGTGCCAGCAGTTACCGGGACGGGCCGTATTCACCCCTCCACTTT. Protein product: CASSYRDGPYSPLHF.

This clone was detected only once. V usage is TRBV15 and J usage is TRBJ2-3; 14 positions agree with TRBD2. The CDR3 covers 15 residues. From germline, CDR1 is LNHNV and CDR2 YYDKDF (reference sequence). J was trimmed by 6 bases and V by 1 base; bases with no gene match: 0. This CDR3 is CATSRGTSGGDTQYF. DNA of the CDR3: TGTGCCACCAGCAGAGGGACTAGCGGGGGGGATACGCAGTATTTT.

The rearrangement uses TRBV19 and TRBJ2-7; D possibly corresponds to TRBD1 (5 bases). V shed 1 base and J shed 2 bases, with 9 bases lying between them. Germline V gives CDR1 LNHDA, CDR2 SQIVND (reference sequence). The CDR3 extends over 14 amino acids. The CDR3 bases are TGTGCCAGTAGTATAGGGGGCTCAACCTACGAGCAGTACTTC. Its translation: CASSIGGSTYEQYF.

The V gene is TRBV7-9, the J gene TRBJ2-3, with a possible D match to TRBD1 (5 bases). The V and J ends lost 5 bases and 2 bases respectively, with 14 bases between them. CDR1 SEHNR and CDR2 FQNEAQ come from the germline V gene (reference sequence). This CDR3 has 15 residues. CDR3 bases: TGTGCCAGCAGCAACCTCTGGGGCGACACAGATACGCAGTATTTT. Translation: CASSNLWGDTDTQYF.

The chain employs TRBV11-2 and TRBJ2-7, with D perhaps TRBD1 or TRBD2 (5 bases each). Germline V CDR1 and CDR2: SGHAT, FQNNGV. V gave up 5 bases and J gave up 2 bases, with 16 bases separating them. The CDR3 length is 15 residues. CDR3 DNA: TGTGCCAGCAGCGTAAACCGGGACGGAGCCTACGAGCAGTACTTC. Its protein product is CASSVNRDGAYEQYF.

The rearrangement uses TRBV2 and TRBJ2-7; 7 bases map to TRBD2. The CDR3 is 14 amino acids. Germline CDR1 and CDR2: SNHLY and FYNNEI. The trim removed 6 bases at V and 0 bases at J, leaving 5 bases unmatched. Here the CDR3 DNA reads TGTGCCAGCAGCTCCCGGGAGGACTCCTACGAGCAGTACTTC. This encodes CASSSREDSYEQYF.

V and J are TRBV27 and TRBJ2-3; perhaps TRBD2 as D (5 bases). V shed 5 bases and J shed 2 bases, with 17 bases lying between them. This CDR3 has 16 residues. In germline, CDR1 is MNHEY, CDR2 SMNVEV (reference sequence). The chain's CDR3 is CASSDQAEEFTDTQYF. The CDR3 nucleotides are TGTGCCAGCAGTGACCAAGCGGAGGAGTTCACAGATACGCAGTATTTT.

V gene TRBV7-2 combines with J gene TRBJ1-3; D not certain. Trimming pared 0 bases from V and 3 bases from J, leaving 12 bases between. Germline lookup yields CDR1 SGHTA and CDR2 FQGNSA. This CDR3 region has 16 residues. CDR3 loop: CASSLAGGLSGNTIYF. For the CDR3, the DNA is TGTGCCAGCAGCTTAGCGGGAGGGCTAAGTGGAAACACCATATATTTT.

J is TRBJ2-3 and V is TRBV13, with D tentatively TRBD1 (6 bases). V shed 5 bases and J shed 4 bases, with 10 bases lying between them. The CDR3 length is 13 residues. Looked up from germline, CDR1 is PRHDT and CDR2 is FYEKMQ (reference sequence). The CDR3 region is CASSGWTADTQYF. The DNA of the CDR3 is TGTGCCAGCAGCGGGTGGACAGCAGATACGCAGTATTTT.

CDR3 protein: CASSLGTWVAYEQYF. CDR3 nucleotide sequence: TGTGCCAGCAGCTTAGGGACGTGGGTTGCCTACGAGCAGTACTTC. This chain links TRBV11-2 with TRBJ2-7; D remains ambiguous. Germline V gives CDR1 SGHAT, CDR2 FQNNGV. The ends were cut back, 1 base at V and 2 bases at J, with 12 bases in the middle. CDR3 length: 15 residues.

This chain connects TRBV7-6 to TRBJ2-1; no firm D call. V was clipped by 5 bases and J by 9 bases, with 20 bases between them. This CDR3 region has 15 residues. Germline values: CDR1 SGHVS, CDR2 FNYEAQ. CDR3 sequence (DNA): TGTGCCAGCAGCGCATCGGAATCTGTGCTGCGTGAGCAGTTCTTC. This sequence encodes CASSASESVLREQFF. The full variable domain, completed using reference TRBV7-6 and TRBJ2-1, is GAGVSQSPRYKVTKRGQDVALRCDPISGHVSLYWYRQALGQGPEFLTYFNYEAQQDKSGLPNDRFSAERPEGSISTLTIQRTEQRDSAMYRCASSASESVLREQFFGPGTRLTVL.